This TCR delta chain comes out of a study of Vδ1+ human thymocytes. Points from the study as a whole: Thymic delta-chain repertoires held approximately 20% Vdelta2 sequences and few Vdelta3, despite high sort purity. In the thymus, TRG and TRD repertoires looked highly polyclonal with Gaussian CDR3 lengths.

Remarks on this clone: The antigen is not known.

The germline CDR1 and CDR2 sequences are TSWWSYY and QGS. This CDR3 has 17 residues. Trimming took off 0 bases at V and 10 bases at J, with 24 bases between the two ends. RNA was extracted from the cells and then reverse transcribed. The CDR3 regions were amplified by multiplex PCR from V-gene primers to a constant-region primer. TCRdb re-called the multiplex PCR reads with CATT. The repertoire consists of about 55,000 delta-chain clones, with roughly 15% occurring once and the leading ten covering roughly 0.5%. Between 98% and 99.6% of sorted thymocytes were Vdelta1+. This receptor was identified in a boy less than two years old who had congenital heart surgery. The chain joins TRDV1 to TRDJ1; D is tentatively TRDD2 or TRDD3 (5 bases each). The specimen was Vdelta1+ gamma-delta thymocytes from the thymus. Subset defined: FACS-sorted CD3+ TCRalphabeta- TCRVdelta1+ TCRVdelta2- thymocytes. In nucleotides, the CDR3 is TGTGCTCTTGGGGAACTCGCCCTACTCGGAGGGATCCCCGGACTCATCTTT. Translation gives CALGELALLGGIPGLIF.